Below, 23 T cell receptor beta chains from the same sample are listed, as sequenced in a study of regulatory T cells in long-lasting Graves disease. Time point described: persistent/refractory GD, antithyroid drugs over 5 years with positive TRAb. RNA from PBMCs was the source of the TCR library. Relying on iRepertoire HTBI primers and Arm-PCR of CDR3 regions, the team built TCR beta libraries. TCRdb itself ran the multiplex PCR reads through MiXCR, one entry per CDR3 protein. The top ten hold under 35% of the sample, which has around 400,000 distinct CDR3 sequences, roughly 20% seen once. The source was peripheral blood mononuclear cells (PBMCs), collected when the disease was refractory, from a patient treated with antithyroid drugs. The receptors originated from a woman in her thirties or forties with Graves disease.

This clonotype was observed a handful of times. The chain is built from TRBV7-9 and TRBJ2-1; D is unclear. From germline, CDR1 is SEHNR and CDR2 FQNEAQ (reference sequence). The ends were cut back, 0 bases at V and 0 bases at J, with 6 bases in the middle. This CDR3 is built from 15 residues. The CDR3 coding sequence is TGTGCCAGCAGCTTAGCGCGGAGCTCCTACAATGAGCAGTTCTTC. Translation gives CASSLARSSYNEQFF.

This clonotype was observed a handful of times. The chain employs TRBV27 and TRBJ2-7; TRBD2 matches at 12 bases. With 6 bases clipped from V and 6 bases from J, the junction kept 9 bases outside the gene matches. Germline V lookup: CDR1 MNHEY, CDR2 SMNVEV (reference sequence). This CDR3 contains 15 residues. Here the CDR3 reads CASRSATSGRAEQYF. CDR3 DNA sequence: TGTGCCAGCAGGTCAGCGACTAGCGGGAGAGCCGAGCAGTACTTC.

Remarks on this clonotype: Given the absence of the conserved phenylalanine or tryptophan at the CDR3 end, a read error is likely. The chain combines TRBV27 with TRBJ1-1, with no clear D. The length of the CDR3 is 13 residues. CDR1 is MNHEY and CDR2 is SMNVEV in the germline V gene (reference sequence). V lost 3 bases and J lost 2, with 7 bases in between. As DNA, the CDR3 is TGTGCCAGCAGTTTCACGGGAAACACTGAAGCTTTCTCT. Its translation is CASSFTGNTEAFS.

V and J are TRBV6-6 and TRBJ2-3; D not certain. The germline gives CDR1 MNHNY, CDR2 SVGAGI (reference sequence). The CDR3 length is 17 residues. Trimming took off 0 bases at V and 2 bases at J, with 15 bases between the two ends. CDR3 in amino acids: CASSYSTGGSNTDTQYF. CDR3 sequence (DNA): TGTGCCAGCAGTTACTCGACGGGTGGTTCTAACACAGATACGCAGTATTTT.

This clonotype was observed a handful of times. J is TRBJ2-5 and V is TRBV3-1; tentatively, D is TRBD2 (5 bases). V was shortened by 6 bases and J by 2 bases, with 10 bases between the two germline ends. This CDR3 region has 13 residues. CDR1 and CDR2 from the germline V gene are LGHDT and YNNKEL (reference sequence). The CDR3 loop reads CASRHRGQETQYF. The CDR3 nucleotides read TGTGCCAGCAGGCACCGAGGGCAAGAGACCCAGTACTTC.

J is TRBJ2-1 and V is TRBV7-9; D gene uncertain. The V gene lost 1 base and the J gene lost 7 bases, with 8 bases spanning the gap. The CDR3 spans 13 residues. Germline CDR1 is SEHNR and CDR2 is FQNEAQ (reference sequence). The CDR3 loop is CASSLGLGNEQFF. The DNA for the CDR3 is TGTGCCAGCAGCTTAGGTTTGGGGAATGAGCAGTTCTTC.

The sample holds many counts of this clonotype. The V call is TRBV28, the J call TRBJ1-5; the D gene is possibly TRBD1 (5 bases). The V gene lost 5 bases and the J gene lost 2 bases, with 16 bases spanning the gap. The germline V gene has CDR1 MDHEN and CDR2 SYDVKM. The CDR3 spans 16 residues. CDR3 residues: CASSIIQGRGNQPQHF. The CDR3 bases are TGTGCCAGCAGTATAATTCAGGGAAGGGGCAATCAGCCCCAGCATTTT.

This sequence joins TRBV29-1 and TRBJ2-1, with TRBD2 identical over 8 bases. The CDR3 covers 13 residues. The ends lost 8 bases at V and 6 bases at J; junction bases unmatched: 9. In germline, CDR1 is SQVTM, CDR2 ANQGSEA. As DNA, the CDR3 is TGCAGCTCCCCGGGACTAGGAAGCAATGAGCAGTTCTTC. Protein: CSSPGLGSNEQFF.

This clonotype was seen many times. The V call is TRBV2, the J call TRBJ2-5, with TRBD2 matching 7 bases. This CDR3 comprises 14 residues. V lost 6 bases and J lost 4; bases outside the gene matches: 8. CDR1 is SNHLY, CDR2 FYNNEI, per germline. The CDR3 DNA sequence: TGTGCCAGCAGACCCCGGACTAGTAGAGAGACCCAGTACTTC. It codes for CASRPRTSRETQYF.

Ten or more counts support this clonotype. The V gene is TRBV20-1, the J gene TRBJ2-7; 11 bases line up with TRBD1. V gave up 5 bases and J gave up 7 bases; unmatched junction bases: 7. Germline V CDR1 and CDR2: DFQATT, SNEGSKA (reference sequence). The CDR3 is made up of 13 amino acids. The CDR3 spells CSASGTGGGEQYF. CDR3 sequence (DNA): TGCAGTGCTTCCGGGACAGGGGGAGGTGAGCAGTACTTC.

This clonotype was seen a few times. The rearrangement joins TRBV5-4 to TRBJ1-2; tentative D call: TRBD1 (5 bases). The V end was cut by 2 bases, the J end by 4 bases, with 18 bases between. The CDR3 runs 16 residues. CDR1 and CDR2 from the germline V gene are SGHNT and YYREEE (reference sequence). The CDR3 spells CASSLDEGWNGYGYTF. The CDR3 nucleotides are TGTGCCAGCAGCTTAGACGAGGGGTGGAATGGCTATGGCTACACCTTC.

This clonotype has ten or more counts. Here the CDR3 DNA reads TGTGCCAGCAGCTCGTCGTCCAGGGTGGGGAATGAAAAACTGTTTTTT. Encoded protein: CASSSSSRVGNEKLFF. The rearrangement joins TRBV7-2 to TRBJ1-4; tentatively, D is TRBD1 (5 bases). The CDR3 runs to 16 residues. V shed 4 bases and J shed 5 bases, with 17 bases lying between them. Germline CDR1 and CDR2: SGHTA and FQGNSA.

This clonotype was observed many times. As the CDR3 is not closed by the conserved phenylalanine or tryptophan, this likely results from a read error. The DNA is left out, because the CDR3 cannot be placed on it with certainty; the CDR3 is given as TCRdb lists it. The CDR3 sequence is CASRITLME. This chain connects TRBV6-1 to TRBJ1-6; the table calls TRBD1, which could not be checked here. Germline V gene data show CDR1 as MNHNS and CDR2 as SASEGT. The CDR3 totals 9 residues, both ends included.

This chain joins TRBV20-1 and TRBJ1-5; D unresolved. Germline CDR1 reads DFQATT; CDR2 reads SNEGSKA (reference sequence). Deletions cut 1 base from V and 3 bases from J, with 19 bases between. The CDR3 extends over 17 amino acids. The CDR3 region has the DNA TGCAGTGCTAGAGCCCTGATAAGTGACCCCTTCAATCAGCCCCAGCATTTT. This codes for CSARALISDPFNQPQHF.

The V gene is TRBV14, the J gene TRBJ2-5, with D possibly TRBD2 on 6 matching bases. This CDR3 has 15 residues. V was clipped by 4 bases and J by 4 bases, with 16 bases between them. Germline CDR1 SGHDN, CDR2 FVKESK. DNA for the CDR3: TGTGCCAGCAGCCCCTCTATGCGGGAAGGAGAGACCCAGTACTTC. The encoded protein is CASSPSMREGETQYF.

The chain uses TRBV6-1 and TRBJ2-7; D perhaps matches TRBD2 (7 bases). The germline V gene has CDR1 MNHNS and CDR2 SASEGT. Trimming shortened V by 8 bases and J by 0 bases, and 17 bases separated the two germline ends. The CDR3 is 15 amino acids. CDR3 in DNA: TGTGCCAGCTCGAGGGGGGGGATCGTCTCCTACGAGCAGTACTTC. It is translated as CASSRGGIVSYEQYF.

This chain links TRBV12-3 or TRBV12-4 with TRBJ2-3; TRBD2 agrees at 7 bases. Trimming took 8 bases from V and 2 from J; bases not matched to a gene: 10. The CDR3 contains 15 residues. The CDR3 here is CASGDEGLNTDTQYF. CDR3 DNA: TGTGCCAGCGGAGACGAGGGACTAAACACAGATACGCAGTATTTT.

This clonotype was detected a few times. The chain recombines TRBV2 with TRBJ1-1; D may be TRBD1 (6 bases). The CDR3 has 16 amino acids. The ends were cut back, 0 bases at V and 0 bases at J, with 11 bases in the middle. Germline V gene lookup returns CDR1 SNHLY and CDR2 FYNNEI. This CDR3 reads CASSEARYRVNTEAFF. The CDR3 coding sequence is TGTGCCAGCAGTGAAGCGCGGTACAGGGTGAACACTGAAGCTTTCTTT.

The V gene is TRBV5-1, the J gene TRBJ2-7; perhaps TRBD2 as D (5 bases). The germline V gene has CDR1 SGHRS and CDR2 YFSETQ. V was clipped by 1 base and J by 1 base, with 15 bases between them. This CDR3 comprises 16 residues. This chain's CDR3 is CASSLFSGRASYEQYF. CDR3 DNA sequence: TGCGCCAGCAGCTTGTTCAGCGGAAGAGCTTCCTACGAGCAGTACTTC.

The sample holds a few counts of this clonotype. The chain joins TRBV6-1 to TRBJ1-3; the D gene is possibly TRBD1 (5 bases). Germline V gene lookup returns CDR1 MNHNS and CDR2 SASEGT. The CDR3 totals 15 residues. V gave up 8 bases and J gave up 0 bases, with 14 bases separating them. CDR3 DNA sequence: TGTGCCAGCGGGTGGGGCAGAACCTCTGGAAACACCATATATTTT. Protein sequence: CASGWGRTSGNTIYF.

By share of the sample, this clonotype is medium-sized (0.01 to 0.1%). DNA of the CDR3: TGTGCCAGCAGTCTATACACGACAACCTTAGAGACCCAGTACTTC. Translated: CASSLYTTTLETQYF. V usage is TRBV27 and J usage is TRBJ2-5; no clear D. The V and J ends lost 5 bases and 4 bases respectively, with 17 bases between them. This CDR3 is built from 15 residues. From germline, CDR1 is MNHEY and CDR2 SMNVEV (reference sequence).

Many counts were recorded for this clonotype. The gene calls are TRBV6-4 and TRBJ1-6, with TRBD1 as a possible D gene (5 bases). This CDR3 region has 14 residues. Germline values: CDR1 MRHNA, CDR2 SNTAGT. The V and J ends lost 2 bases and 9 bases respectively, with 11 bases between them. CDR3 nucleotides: TGTGCCAGCAGTGACGGGGCCACGGGTTCACCCCTCCACTTT. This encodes CASSDGATGSPLHF.

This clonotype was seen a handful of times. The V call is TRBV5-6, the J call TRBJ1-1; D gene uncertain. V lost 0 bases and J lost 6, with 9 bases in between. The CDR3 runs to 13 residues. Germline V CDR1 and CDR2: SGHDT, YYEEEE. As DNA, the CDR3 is TGTGCCAGCAGCTTGGGGGTGAGCTCTGAAGCTTTCTTT. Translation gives CASSLGVSSEAFF.